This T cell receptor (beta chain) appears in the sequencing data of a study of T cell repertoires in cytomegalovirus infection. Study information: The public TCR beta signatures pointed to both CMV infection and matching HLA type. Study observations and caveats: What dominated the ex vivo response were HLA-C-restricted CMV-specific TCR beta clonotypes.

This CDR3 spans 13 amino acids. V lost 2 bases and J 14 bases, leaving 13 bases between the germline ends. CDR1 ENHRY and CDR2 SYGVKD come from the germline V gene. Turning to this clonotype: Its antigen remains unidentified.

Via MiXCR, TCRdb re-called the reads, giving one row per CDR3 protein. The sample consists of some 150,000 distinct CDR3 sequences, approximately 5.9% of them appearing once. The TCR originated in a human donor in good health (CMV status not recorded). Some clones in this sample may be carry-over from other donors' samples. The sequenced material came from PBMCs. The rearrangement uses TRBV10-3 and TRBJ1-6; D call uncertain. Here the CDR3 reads CAISEAQEVSLHF. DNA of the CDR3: TGTGCCATCAGTGAGGCCCAGGAAGTCTCCCTCCACTTT.